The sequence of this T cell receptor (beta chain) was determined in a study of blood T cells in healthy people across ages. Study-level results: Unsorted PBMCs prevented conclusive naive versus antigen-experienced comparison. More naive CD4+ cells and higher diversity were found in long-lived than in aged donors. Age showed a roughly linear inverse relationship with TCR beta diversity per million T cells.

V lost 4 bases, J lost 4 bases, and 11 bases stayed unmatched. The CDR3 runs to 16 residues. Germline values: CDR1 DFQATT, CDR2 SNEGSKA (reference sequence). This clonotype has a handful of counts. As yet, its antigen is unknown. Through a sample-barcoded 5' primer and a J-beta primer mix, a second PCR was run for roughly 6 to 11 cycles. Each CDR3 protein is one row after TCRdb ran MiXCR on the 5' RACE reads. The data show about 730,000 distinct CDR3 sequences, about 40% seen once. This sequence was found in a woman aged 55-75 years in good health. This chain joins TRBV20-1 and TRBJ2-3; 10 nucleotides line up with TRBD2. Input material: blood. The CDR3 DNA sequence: TGCAGTGCTAACCCAACCAGCGGGGGGGGATCAGATACGCAGTATTTT. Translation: CSANPTSGGGSDTQYF.